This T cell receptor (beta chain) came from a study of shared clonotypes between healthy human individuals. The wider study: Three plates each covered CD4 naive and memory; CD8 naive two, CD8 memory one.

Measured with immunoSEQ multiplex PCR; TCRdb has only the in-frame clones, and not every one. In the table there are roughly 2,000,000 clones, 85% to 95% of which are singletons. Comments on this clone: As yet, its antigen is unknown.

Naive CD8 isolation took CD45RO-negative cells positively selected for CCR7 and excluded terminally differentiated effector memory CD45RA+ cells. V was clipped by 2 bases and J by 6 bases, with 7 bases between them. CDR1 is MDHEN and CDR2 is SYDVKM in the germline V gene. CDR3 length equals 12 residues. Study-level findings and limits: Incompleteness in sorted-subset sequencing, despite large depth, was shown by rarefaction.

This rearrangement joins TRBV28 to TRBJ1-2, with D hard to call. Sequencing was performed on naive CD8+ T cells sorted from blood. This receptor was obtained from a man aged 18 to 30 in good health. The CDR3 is CASSLAEDGYTF. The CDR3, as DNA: TGTGCCAGCAGTTTAGCGGAGGATGGCTACACCTTC.